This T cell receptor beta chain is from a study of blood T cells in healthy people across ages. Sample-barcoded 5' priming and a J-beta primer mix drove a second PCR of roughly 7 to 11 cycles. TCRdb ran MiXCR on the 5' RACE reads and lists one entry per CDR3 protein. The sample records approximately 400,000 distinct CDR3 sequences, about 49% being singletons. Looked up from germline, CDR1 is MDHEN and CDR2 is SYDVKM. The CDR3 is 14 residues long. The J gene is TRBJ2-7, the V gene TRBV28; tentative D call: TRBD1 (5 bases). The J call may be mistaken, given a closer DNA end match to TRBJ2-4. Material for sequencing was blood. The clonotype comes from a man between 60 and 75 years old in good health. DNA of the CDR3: TGTGCCAGCAGTGTAGACCCCAGGGCAAACATTCAGTACTTC. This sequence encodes CASSVDPRANIQYF.